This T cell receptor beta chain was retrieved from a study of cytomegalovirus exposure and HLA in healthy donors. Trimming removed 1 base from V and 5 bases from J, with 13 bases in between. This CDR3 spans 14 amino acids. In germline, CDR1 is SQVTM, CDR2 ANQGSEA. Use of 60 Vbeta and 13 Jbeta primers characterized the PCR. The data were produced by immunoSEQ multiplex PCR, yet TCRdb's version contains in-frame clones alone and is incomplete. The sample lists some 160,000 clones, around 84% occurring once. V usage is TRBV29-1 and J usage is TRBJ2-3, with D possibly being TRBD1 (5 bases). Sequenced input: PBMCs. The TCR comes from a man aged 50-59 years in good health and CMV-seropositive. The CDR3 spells CSVEVPGNIDTQYF. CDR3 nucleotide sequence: TGCAGCGTTGAAGTGCCAGGGAACATAGATACGCAGTATTTT.